The sequence of this T cell receptor beta chain was determined in a study of Ad26.COV2.S vaccination and SARS-CoV-2 variants. Across the study: Participants got Ad26.COV2.S intramuscularly, once or twice 56 days apart.

Treatment described: around 19 received Ad26.COV2.S at low or high dose, single or two shots; about 5 received placebo; per-sample allocation not given. Following the first vaccine or placebo injection, samples were taken on day 63. Spike of the Wuhan-strain SARS-CoV-2 was expressed by an Ad26 vector, which formed the vaccine. A remark on this clone: What it binds is not known.

Here immunoSEQ multiplex PCR was the method, and the copy in TCRdb shows in-frame clones only, minus some. The sample shows about 350,000 clones, more than 75% of them seen only once. Germline assignment: CDR1 MGHDK and CDR2 SYGVNS. The CDR3 length is 11 residues. With 8 bases removed from V and 4 bases from J, the gap between germline ends came to 7 bases. Regarding the study as a whole: A substantial breadth of spike-specific CD8+ and CD4+ T cell responses after vaccination has been reported.

This receptor was identified in a person aged 18-60 years who received the Ad26.COV2.S COVID-19 vaccine or a placebo. The sample here was peripheral blood, taken in a trial of Ad26.COV2.S vaccine versus placebo. The rearrangement links TRBV25-1 to TRBJ2-3, with no clear D. The CDR3 DNA is TGTGCCAGCCTCGGACCAGATACGCAGTATTTT. Translation gives CASLGPDTQYF.